This T cell receptor (beta chain) was obtained from a study of T cell repertoires in ileal Crohn's disease. Profiled with immunoSEQ multiplex PCR; TCRdb holds only in-frame clones, not every one. Of 13,000 to 15,000 clones listed, 70% to 90% are singletons. Included were adult ileal or ileocolonic Crohn's patients indicated for ileocolonic resection. This CDR3 region has 10 residues. V lost 7 bases and J 8 bases, leaving 11 bases between the germline ends. From germline, CDR1 is GTSNPN and CDR2 SVGIG (reference sequence). The sequence was collected from an adult with Crohn's disease. What was sequenced was ileal tissue. V gene TRBV30 combines with J gene TRBJ1-2; the D is unclear. The DNA for the CDR3 is TGTGCCTCAGCCCACGGGGGCTACACCTTC. Translated, it gives CASAHGGYTF.